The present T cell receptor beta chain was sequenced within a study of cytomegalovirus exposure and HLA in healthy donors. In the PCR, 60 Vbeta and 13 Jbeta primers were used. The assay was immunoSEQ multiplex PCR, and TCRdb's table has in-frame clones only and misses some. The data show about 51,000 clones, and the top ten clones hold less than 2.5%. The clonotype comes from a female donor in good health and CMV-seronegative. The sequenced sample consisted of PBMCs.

CDR3 loop: CASSLTGQRFHTEAFF. CDR3 nucleotides: TGCGCCAGCAGCTTGACGGGACAGCGATTCCACACTGAAGCTTTCTTT. V gene TRBV5-1 combines with J gene TRBJ1-1; 7 nucleotides line up with TRBD1. The CDR3 covers 16 residues. Germline CDR1 is SGHRS and CDR2 is YFSETQ. V shed 1 base and J 3 bases; nucleotides not matched to a gene: 9. The whole variable domain, remainder taken from reference TRBV5-1 and TRBJ1-1, is KAGVTQTPRYLIKTRGQQVTLSCSPISGHRSVSWYQQTPGQGLQFLFEYFSETQRNKGNFPGRFSGRQFSNSRSEMNVSTLELGDSALYLCASSLTGQRFHTEAFFGQGTRLTVV.